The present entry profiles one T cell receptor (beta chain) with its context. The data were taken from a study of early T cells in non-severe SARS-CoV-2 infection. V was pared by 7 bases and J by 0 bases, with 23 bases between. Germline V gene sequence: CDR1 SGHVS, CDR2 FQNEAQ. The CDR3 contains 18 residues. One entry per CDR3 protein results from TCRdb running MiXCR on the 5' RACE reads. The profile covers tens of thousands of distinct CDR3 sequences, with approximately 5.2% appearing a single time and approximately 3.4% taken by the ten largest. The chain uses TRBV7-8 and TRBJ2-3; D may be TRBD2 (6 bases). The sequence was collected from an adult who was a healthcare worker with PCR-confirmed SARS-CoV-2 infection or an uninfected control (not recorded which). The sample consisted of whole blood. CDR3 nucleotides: TGTGCCAGCAAACGTGGAGGGTACGCGGCGACTAGCACAGATACGCAGTATTTT. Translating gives CASKRGGYAATSTDTQYF.